These T cell receptor beta chains were read from a single sample in a study of tumor and adjacent non-tumor tissue in lung cancer. TCRdb re-derived calls from the multiplex PCR reads in MiXCR, one entry per CDR3 protein. This sample carries some 200,000 distinct CDR3 sequences, 70% to 75% of them seen once, and the ten largest clones take under 30%. The sample comprised lung tumor tissue. The origin of the receptors is a man in his fifties or sixties with non-small cell lung cancer. CDR3s include the opening cysteine and the closing phenylalanine or tryptophan. Fields, in order: CDR3 DNA, CDR3 protein, D gene, clone size, V gene, J gene. The D gene is left open where the match is weak. Some rows have no size entry. The others give once, few or many, or a class for an expanded clone.

CDR3 DNA: TGCGGTGCTTATCCCGGGACAGGGGGGTACGACCAGTACTTC
CDR3 protein: CGAYPGTGGYDQYF
D gene: TRBD1
clone size: .
V gene: TRBV20-1
J gene: TRBJ2-7

CDR3 DNA: TGCGCCAGCAGCCAAGTAAGGGGTACTGAAGCTTTCTTT
CDR3 protein: CASSQVRGTEAFF
D gene: .
clone size: many
V gene: TRBV4-3
J gene: TRBJ1-1

CDR3 DNA: TGCGCCAGTAGCTTCGGGGAGGATGGCCACGAGCAGTACTTC
CDR3 protein: CASSFGEDGHEQYF
D gene: .
clone size: few
V gene: TRBV5-1
J gene: TRBJ2-7

CDR3 DNA: TGCAGTGTTAGAGGGCCAGAGATAGACTACGAGCAGTACTTC
CDR3 protein: CSVRGPEIDYEQYF
D gene: .
clone size: .
V gene: TRBV20-1
J gene: TRBJ2-7

CDR3 DNA: TGCAGTGCTAGAGGAGTAGCGGGGAGGGTCCGAGAGACCCAGTACTTT
CDR3 protein: CSARGVAGRVRETQYF
D gene: TRBD2
clone size: .
V gene: TRBV20-1
J gene: TRBJ2-5

CDR3 DNA: TGTGCCTGGAGTGTAAGAGGGGCCCCTGAAGCTTTCTTT
CDR3 protein: CAWSVRGAPEAFF
D gene: .
clone size: few
V gene: TRBV30
J gene: TRBJ1-1

CDR3 DNA: TGCAGCGTTGACGGGACTAGCGCTAATGAGCAGTTCTTC
CDR3 protein: CSVDGTSANEQFF
D gene: TRBD2
clone size: many
V gene: TRBV29-1
J gene: TRBJ2-1

CDR3 DNA: TGCAGTGTTTCTGGGGCCAACGTCCTGACATTC
CDR3 protein: CSVSGANVLTF
D gene: .
clone size: .
V gene: TRBV20-1
J gene: TRBJ2-6

CDR3 DNA: TGTGCCACCACCCTAGAGGGATACCCTTCTGGAAACACCATATATTTT
CDR3 protein: CATTLEGYPSGNTIYF
D gene: .
clone size: .
V gene: TRBV11-2
J gene: TRBJ1-3

CDR3 DNA: TGTGCCAGCAGCTTAGTTCAATCCAGTCCGCGCGCTCGGTACTTC
CDR3 protein: CASSLVQSSPRARYF
D gene: .
clone size: .
V gene: TRBV11-3
J gene: TRBJ2-7

CDR3 DNA: TGTGCCAGCAGTTCTCTTGACAGGGGAGCCTACAATGAGCAGTTCTTC
CDR3 protein: CASSSLDRGAYNEQFF
D gene: TRBD1
clone size: few
V gene: TRBV12-3/TRBV12-4
J gene: TRBJ2-1

CDR3 DNA: TGCTGTGCTAGAGGGGACTCCTCCTCCAATGAGCAGTTCTTC
CDR3 protein: CCARGDSSSNEQFF
D gene: .
clone size: .
V gene: TRBV20-1
J gene: TRBJ2-1